The 32 T cell receptor beta chains below all came from one sample that was sequenced in a study of T cells after yellow fever vaccination. TCRdb reanalysed the 5' RACE reads using MiXCR and keeps one entry per CDR3 protein. The sample lists about 400,000 distinct CDR3 sequences; 6% to 8% were seen once. The material sequenced was PBMCs, taken 5 days after the yellow fever booster vaccination. Receptor source: a man in his thirties or forties who received the YFV17D yellow fever vaccine.

This clonotype was counted between two and nine times. This rearrangement joins TRBV27 to TRBJ2-6; D not certain. The CDR3 loop spans 15 amino acids. V lost 6 bases to trimming and J lost 4 bases, with 13 bases between them. CDR1 is MNHEY, CDR2 SMNVEV, per germline (reference sequence). The CDR3: CASRSRVSGANVLTF. CDR3 coding DNA: TGTGCCAGCAGATCAAGGGTCTCCGGGGCCAACGTCCTGACTTTC.

This rearrangement joins TRBV19 to TRBJ2-2; tentative D call: TRBD1 (6 bases). CDR1 is LNHDA and CDR2 is SQIVND in the germline V gene (reference sequence). The CDR3 spans 16 residues. With 5 bases removed from V and 5 bases from J, the gap between germline ends came to 18 bases. The CDR3 region has the DNA TGTGCCAGTAGTCCGAGTACAGGGAGATATACCGGGGAGCTGTTTTTT. It specifies CASSPSTGRYTGELFF.

In its sample, this clonotype was seen many times. The rearrangement links TRBV7-2 to TRBJ2-1, with D unresolved. The V gene lost 1 base and the J gene lost 9 bases, with 4 bases spanning the gap. Germline-derived CDR1 and CDR2 are SGHTA and FQGNSA. The CDR3 runs to 11 residues. Here the CDR3 reads CASSLVSEQFF. The CDR3 DNA follows: TGTGCCAGCAGCTTAGTTAGTGAGCAGTTCTTC.

In its sample, this clonotype was seen many times. The chain recombines TRBV5-1 with TRBJ2-5; TRBD2 aligns across 10 bases. The CDR3 consists of 16 residues. J lost 0 bases, V lost 3 bases, and 5 bases had no gene match. Looked up from germline, CDR1 is SGHRS and CDR2 is YFSETQ. This CDR3 is CASSWRLAGDQETQYF. As DNA, the CDR3 is TGCGCCAGCAGCTGGCGGCTAGCGGGGGACCAAGAGACCCAGTACTTC.

This clonotype was recorded many times. The V and J genes are TRBV10-3 and TRBJ2-7; 9 nucleotides align to TRBD2. Per germline, CDR1 ENHRY and CDR2 SYGVKD. This CDR3 has 16 amino acids. V was pared by 2 bases and J by 6 bases, with 11 bases of the junction left unmatched. CDR3 in amino acids: CAISEAPGGREGEQYF. As DNA, the CDR3 is TGTGCCATCAGTGAGGCGCCCGGTGGGCGGGAGGGCGAGCAGTACTTC.

This clonotype was counted many times. The J gene is TRBJ2-2, the V gene TRBV7-2, with a tentative D call TRBD2 (5 bases). Germline loops: CDR1 SGHTA, CDR2 FQGNSA. This CDR3 comprises 14 residues. Between the trimmed V and J ends, which lost 0 bases and 4 bases, there was a span of 6 bases. CDR3 coding DNA: TGTGCCAGCAGCTTAGCGGGAGTCACCGGGGAGCTGTTTTTT. Its protein product is CASSLAGVTGELFF.

The rearrangement joins TRBV12-3 or TRBV12-4 to TRBJ2-5; 8 nucleotides match TRBD2. V dropped 3 bases and J dropped 6; count of bases not matched to a gene: 3. The CDR3 has 13 residues. The CDR3: CASSFGGDQTQYF. The CDR3 DNA sequence: TGTGCCAGCAGTTTCGGGGGGGACCAGACCCAGTACTTC.

As for this clonotype: Mismatch with germline at one junction end may stem from a read error. The CDR3 sequence: CACSQDPLAGVEQYF. In DNA form, the CDR3 reads TGTGCCTGCAGCCAAGATCCCTTAGCGGGAGTTGAGCAGTACTTC. The rearrangement uses TRBV3-1 and TRBJ2-7; TRBD2 agrees at 9 bases. Germline values: CDR1 LGHDT, CDR2 YNNKEL (reference sequence). The CDR3 consists of 15 residues.

The chain recombines TRBV7-8 with TRBJ2-3; D assignment may be TRBD1 or TRBD2 (6 bases each). The V and J ends lost 6 bases and 3 bases respectively, with 22 bases between them. The length of the CDR3 is 17 residues. Germline V gene lookup returns CDR1 SGHVS and CDR2 FQNEAQ. In nucleotides, the CDR3 is TGTGCCAGCAGACCTTACCGGGGGCTAGGAGGTACAGATACGCAGTATTTT. Protein product: CASRPYRGLGGTDTQYF.

This clonotype was found a few times. This chain joins TRBV7-2 and TRBJ1-2, with 9 bases fitting TRBD1. This CDR3 region has 13 residues. CDR1 SGHTA and CDR2 FQGNSA come from the germline V gene. Unmatched junction bases numbered 9, after V lost 3 bases and J lost 13 bases. CDR3 loop: CASSFRDRDWFTF. In nucleotides, the CDR3 is TGTGCCAGCAGCTTCCGGGACAGGGACTGGTTCACCTTC.

This clonotype was counted only a few times. The chain carries TRBV28 and TRBJ1-5; D possibly corresponds to TRBD1 (5 bases). V lost 5 bases and J lost 0, with 14 bases in between. CDR1 is MDHEN and CDR2 is SYDVKM in the germline V gene. This CDR3 has 16 residues. CDR3 DNA sequence: TGTGCCAGCAGTGGGACGCAGGGTAGTAGCAATCAGCCCCAGCATTTT. Translated, it gives CASSGTQGSSNQPQHF.

This clonotype was counted between two and nine times. V usage is TRBV11-3 and J usage is TRBJ2-5, with TRBD2 matching over 11 bases. The trim removed 5 bases at V and 5 bases at J, leaving 10 bases unmatched. The germline V gene has CDR1 SGHNT and CDR2 YENEEA. The CDR3 is made up of 16 amino acids. CDR3 amino acids: CASSLTLAGAGETQYF. The CDR3 coding sequence is TGTGCCAGCAGCCTGACACTAGCGGGAGCGGGTGAGACCCAGTACTTC.

Ten or more counts support this clonotype. The chain carries TRBV7-9 and TRBJ2-4; D not certain. The length of the CDR3 is 14 residues. Germline-derived CDR1 and CDR2 are SEHNR and FQNEAQ (reference sequence). Trimming took 5 bases from V and 7 from J, leaving 15 bases between them. This CDR3 reads CASSETRTTNIQYF. Here the CDR3 DNA reads TGTGCCAGCAGCGAGACACGGACCACTAACATTCAGTACTTC.

In this sample, this clonotype turned up a few times. This rearrangement joins TRBV15 to TRBJ1-1, with D perhaps matching TRBD1 (5 bases). The CDR3 is 15 amino acids. The V gene's germline CDR1 is LNHNV and CDR2 YYDKDF (reference sequence). With 0 bases removed from V and 5 bases from J, the gap between germline ends came to 13 bases. The CDR3 protein is CATSRDLGLGTEAFF. CDR3 sequence (DNA): TGTGCCACCAGCAGAGACTTGGGGCTGGGGACTGAAGCTTTCTTT.

This clonotype has ten or more counts. The chain couples TRBV5-5 to TRBJ2-7; D might be TRBD1 (5 bases). V was cut by 3 bases and J by 3 bases, with 19 bases left in between. Germline CDR1 SGHKS, CDR2 YYEKEE (reference sequence). This CDR3 contains 16 residues. CDR3 nucleotides: TGTGCCAGCAGCTCCCGCCTGGAACAGGTGATCTACGAGCAGTACTTC. This codes for CASSSRLEQVIYEQYF. The whole variable domain, filled in from reference TRBV5-5 and TRBJ2-7, reads DAGVTQSPTHLIKTRGQQVTLRCSPISGHKSVSWYQQVLGQGPQFIFQYYEKEERGRGNFPDRFSARQFPNYSSELNVNALLLGDSALYLCASSSRLEQVIYEQYFGPGTRLTVT.

The chain carries TRBV20-1 and TRBJ2-2; D assignment may be TRBD1 or TRBD2 (6 bases each). V lost 2 bases, J lost 4 bases, and 20 bases lay in between. Germline assignment: CDR1 DFQATT and CDR2 SNEGSKA (reference sequence). The CDR3 spans 17 residues. The CDR3 coding sequence is TGCAGTGCTAGACCTCCTCTGGACTGGGGGGCCACCGGGGAGCTGTTTTTT. This encodes CSARPPLDWGATGELFF.

This chain uses TRBV20-1 with TRBJ2-1; 10 bases align to TRBD2. CDR1 and CDR2 from the germline V gene are DFQATT and SNEGSKA (reference sequence). V gave up 3 bases and J gave up 1 base; unmatched junction bases: 6. CDR3 length: 16 amino acids. As DNA, the CDR3 is TGCAGTGCTAGTGAGCAACTAGCGGGGTCCTACAATGAGCAGTTCTTC. Residues: CSASEQLAGSYNEQFF.

The table lists this clonotype with many counts. This chain joins TRBV24-1 and TRBJ2-3; TRBD1 might be the D (5 bases). With 6 bases removed from V and 2 bases from J, the gap between germline ends came to 11 bases. CDR3 length: 14 amino acids. The germline V gene has CDR1 KGHDR and CDR2 SFDVKD. CDR3 sequence reads: CATSNWGNTDTQYF. The CDR3 DNA is TGTGCCACCAGTAACTGGGGCAACACAGATACGCAGTATTTT.

At least ten counts were recorded for this clonotype. The chain employs TRBV20-1 and TRBJ2-1; 7 bases match TRBD2. V shed 5 bases, J shed 0 bases, and the junction held 7 bases outside the gene matches. Per germline, CDR1 DFQATT and CDR2 SNEGSKA (reference sequence). The CDR3 is made up of 15 amino acids. CDR3 region: CSAQLAPSSYNEQFF. DNA for the CDR3: TGCAGTGCTCAACTAGCGCCCAGCTCCTACAATGAGCAGTTCTTC.

This clonotype was counted ten times or more. The chain couples TRBV4-3 to TRBJ2-7; D might be TRBD2 (6 bases). Germline V CDR1 and CDR2: LGHNA, YSLEER. The CDR3 is 14 amino acids. The V gene lost 3 bases and the J gene lost 6 bases, with 15 bases spanning the gap. This CDR3 is CASSQGGLPSEQYF. The CDR3 DNA reads as TGCGCCAGCAGCCAGGGGGGACTCCCCAGCGAGCAGTACTTC.

The V call is TRBV7-2, the J call TRBJ2-7; TRBD2 matches at 9 bases. CDR1 is SGHTA and CDR2 is FQGNSA in the germline V gene. Germline trimming cut 2 bases from V and 1 base from J; bases unmatched to any gene: 6. The CDR3 loop spans 16 amino acids. In DNA, the CDR3 is TGTGCCAGCAGCTTAATAGCGGGAGTCGTATCCTACGAGCAGTACTTC. This gives the protein CASSLIAGVVSYEQYF.

This clonotype showed up just a few times. This rearrangement joins TRBV7-2 to TRBJ2-1; weak D call: TRBD2 (6 bases). V lost 1 base and J lost 8, with 15 bases in between. Germline CDR1 and CDR2: SGHTA and FQGNSA. The CDR3 sequence is 15 residues long. Here the CDR3 reads CASSLGTPGLYEQFF. The CDR3 DNA is TGTGCCAGCAGCTTAGGGACTCCTGGACTATATGAGCAGTTCTTC.

In this sample, this clonotype turned up many times. This sequence joins TRBV7-9 and TRBJ1-6; the D gene is possibly TRBD1 (5 bases). The ends were cut back, 2 bases at V and 9 bases at J, with 11 bases in the middle. The CDR3 runs to 14 residues. CDR1 SEHNR and CDR2 FQNEAQ come from the germline V gene (reference sequence). In nucleotides, the CDR3 is TGTGCCAGCAGCTTAATGGGGCGAGGTTCACCCCTCCACTTT. Its translation: CASSLMGRGSPLHF.

Ten or more counts support this clonotype. V gene TRBV18 combines with J gene TRBJ1-1, with 8 bases lining up with TRBD1. Germline trimming cut 2 bases from V and 1 base from J; bases unmatched to any gene: 0. Germline V CDR1 and CDR2: KGHSH, LQKENI. The CDR3 has 14 amino acids. The DNA of the CDR3 is TGTGCCAGCTCACCAGGGACAGGGAACACTGAAGCTTTCTTT. It yields the protein CASSPGTGNTEAFF.

The sample holds many counts of this clonotype. DNA for the CDR3: TGTGCCAGCAGCCCGACTAGCGGGAGATTCGAGCAGTACTTC. Its protein is CASSPTSGRFEQYF. The chain carries TRBV5-6 and TRBJ2-7, with 12 bases that match TRBD2. The germline V gene encodes CDR1 SGHDT and CDR2 YYEEEE. This CDR3 is 14 amino acids long. V gave up 4 bases and J gave up 6 bases; unmatched junction bases: 5.

This chain connects TRBV7-6 to TRBJ2-7; no firm D call. This CDR3 region has 12 residues. V dropped 1 base and J dropped 7 bases, with 8 bases sitting between them. Germline V gene lookup returns CDR1 SGHVS and CDR2 FNYEAQ. As DNA, the CDR3 is TGTGCCAGCAGCTTAGGAAAGGATGAGCAGTACTTC. Amino acids: CASSLGKDEQYF.

In this sample, this clonotype turned up a few times. This chain connects TRBV7-2 to TRBJ2-4; D gene unclear. CDR1 and CDR2 (germline): SGHTA, FQGNSA. Deletions cut 0 bases from V and 6 bases from J, with 6 bases between. The CDR3 is made up of 13 amino acids. CDR3 in DNA: TGTGCCAGCAGCTTAGCGACACTAAACATTCAGTACTTC. Its protein product is CASSLATLNIQYF.

This clonotype was seen many times. This chain links TRBV5-1 with TRBJ2-5; 8 bases are shared with TRBD2. The trim removed 0 bases at V and 2 bases at J, leaving 3 bases unmatched. CDR1 is SGHRS, CDR2 YFSETQ, per germline. The CDR3 runs to 15 residues. The CDR3 sequence: CASSLDPGGQETQYF. The CDR3 DNA reads TGCGCCAGCAGCTTGGACCCGGGAGGGCAAGAGACCCAGTACTTC.

This clonotype was detected many times. The genes are TRBV28 and TRBJ2-5; 8 bases align to TRBD2. Germline CDR1 reads MDHEN; CDR2 reads SYDVKM. The junction had 2 bases not matched to a gene; V was cut back by 1 base and J by 4 bases. The CDR3 consists of 14 residues. CDR3 nucleotide sequence: TGTGCCAGCAGTTTATTTCTAGCGGGAGAGACCCAGTACTTC. Protein product: CASSLFLAGETQYF.

This clonotype turned up a few times. This chain joins TRBV2 and TRBJ2-5, with 11 bases identical to TRBD2. The CDR3 consists of 14 residues. V shed 6 bases and J 0 bases; nucleotides not matched to a gene: 0. Germline CDR1 reads SNHLY; CDR2 reads FYNNEI. This CDR3 reads CASRLAGDQETQYF. The CDR3 nucleotides are TGTGCCAGCAGACTAGCGGGGGACCAAGAGACCCAGTACTTC. Filled out from reference TRBV2 and TRBJ2-5, the complete variable domain reads EPEVTQTPSHQVTQMGQEVILRCVPISNHLYFYWYRQILGQKVEFLVSFYNNEISEKSEIFDDQFSVERPDGSNFTLKIRSTKLEDSAMYFCASRLAGDQETQYFGPGTRLLVL.

This clonotype has more than one count but fewer than ten. The V call is TRBV3-1, the J call TRBJ1-1; no clear D. Germline values: CDR1 LGHDT, CDR2 YNNKEL (reference sequence). This CDR3 has 13 amino acids. V was shortened by 2 bases and J by 1 base, with 5 bases between the two germline ends. This CDR3 reads CASSQIRNTEAFF. CDR3 nucleotide sequence: TGTGCCAGCAGCCAAATTCGGAACACTGAAGCTTTCTTT.

J is TRBJ1-4 and V is TRBV7-2; a possible D gene is TRBD1 (6 bases). Germline CDR1 reads SGHTA; CDR2 reads FQGNSA. Trimming left V 3 bases short and J 8 bases short, with 10 bases between. This CDR3 has 13 amino acids. The CDR3 protein is CASSFPGVEKLFF. The CDR3 coding sequence is TGTGCCAGCAGCTTTCCAGGGGTGGAAAAACTGTTTTTT.